This TCR beta chain was captured in a study of radiation and T cells in renal cell carcinoma. Only in-frame clones appear in the TCRdb table, and some are missing; sequencing was by immunoSEQ multiplex PCR. The profile shows about 150,000 clones, roughly 87% of them singletons. Time point in this sample: blood 2 weeks post-SBRT. The treatment was: 15 Gy SBRT to primary tumor, nephrectomy 4 weeks later. The TCR sequence derives from a woman aged 45-59 years with renal cell carcinoma. The sequenced sample was blood, obtained from a patient whose treatment included radiotherapy and nephrectomy.

Here the CDR3 DNA reads TGTGCCAGCAGTTCACAAGGGACAGGGTATGGCTACACCTTC. It codes for CASSSQGTGYGYTF. The V and J genes are TRBV27 and TRBJ1-2; 9 nucleotides match TRBD1. Germline CDR1 and CDR2: MNHEY and SMNVEV (reference sequence). This CDR3 is 14 amino acids long. The V and J ends lost 4 bases and 5 bases, in that order; junction bases with no gene match: 5.